This entry concerns a single T cell receptor (beta chain). Its antigen is not known. Around 2 micrograms of genomic DNA (from cryopreserved PBMCs) were used for TCR beta libraries. CDR1 and CDR2 (germline): SGHNT, YENEEA. This CDR3 comprises 15 residues. After removal of 5 bases from V and 8 bases from J, the junction contained 10 bases not matched to a gene. The data derive from a study of cytotoxic CD8 clonotypes in ibrutinib-treated CLL. Study-wide findings and caveats: Clonality measured at baseline exceeded age-matched healthy donors, tracking circulating CD8+ T-cell counts. Having risen at ibrutinib response, clonality had fallen back toward baseline by progression.

Target depth was 1 in 200,000 to 1 in 1 million T cells, about 10x per clonotype. Data came from immunoSEQ multiplex PCR; TCRdb stores just in-frame clones and leaves some out. Altogether about 120,000 clones are present, approximately 58% being singletons, with the ten largest covering about 40%. The chain uses TRBV11-3 and TRBJ2-1, with 9 bases identical to TRBD2. This specimen was PBMCs, taken after 24 months of ibrutinib treatment. The TCR sequence derives from a human donor with chronic lymphocytic leukemia. Here the CDR3 DNA reads TGTGCCAGCAGCGGAAATAGCGGGGGTTCGGATGAGCAGTTCTTC. Protein sequence: CASSGNSGGSDEQFF.